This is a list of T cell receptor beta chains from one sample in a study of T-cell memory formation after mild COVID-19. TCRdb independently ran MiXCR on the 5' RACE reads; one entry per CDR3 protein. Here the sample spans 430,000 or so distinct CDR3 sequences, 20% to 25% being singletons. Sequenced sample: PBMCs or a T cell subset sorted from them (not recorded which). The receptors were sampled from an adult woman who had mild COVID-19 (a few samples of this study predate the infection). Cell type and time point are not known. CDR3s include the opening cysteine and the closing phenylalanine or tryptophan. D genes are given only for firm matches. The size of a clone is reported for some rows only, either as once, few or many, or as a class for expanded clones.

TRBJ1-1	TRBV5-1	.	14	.	TGCGCCAGCAGCTTCCGGGGGCTTAACACTGAAGCTTTCTTT	CASSFRGLNTEAFF
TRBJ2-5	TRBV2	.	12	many	TGTGCCAGCCGCAGGGATCAAGAGACCCAGTACTTC	CASRRDQETQYF
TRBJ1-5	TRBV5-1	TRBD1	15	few	TGCGCCAGCAGTCTTCGGACAGGGCAGGATCAGCCCCAGCATTTT	CASSLRTGQDQPQHF
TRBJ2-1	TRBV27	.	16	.	TGTGCCAGCACCCCCGAAATGAGCGCGAGCTGGAGTGAGCAGTTCTTC	CASTPEMSASWSEQFF
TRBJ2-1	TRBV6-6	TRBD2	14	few	TGTGCCAGCAGTTACTCACTAGCGGGGGGGGAGCAGTTCTTC	CASSYSLAGGEQFF
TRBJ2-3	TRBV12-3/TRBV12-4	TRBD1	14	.	TGTGCCAGCAGTGACAACAGGGGTCCAGATACGCAGTATTTT	CASSDNRGPDTQYF
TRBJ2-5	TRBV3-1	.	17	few	TGTGCCAGCAGCCAAGATTCGGCTATGGAGTACCAAGAGACCCAGTACTTC	CASSQDSAMEYQETQYF
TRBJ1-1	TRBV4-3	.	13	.	TGCGCCACCAGCCCCGGGCGGGGCCTGAGCGCTTTCTTT	CATSPGRGLSAFF
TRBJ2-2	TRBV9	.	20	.	TGTGCCAGCAGCTCCCTCGGACGGGACCCCGTCGGCGGGCTGATCGGGGAGCTGTTTTTT	CASSSLGRDPVGGLIGELFF
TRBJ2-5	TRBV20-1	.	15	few	TGCAGTGCTAGAGGCGGCTCGATGTACCAAGAGACCCAGTACTTC	CSARGGSMYQETQYF
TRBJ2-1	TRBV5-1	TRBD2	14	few	TGCGCCAGCAGCTTGGTGGCTAGCGGGGACGAGCAGTTCTTC	CASSLVASGDEQFF
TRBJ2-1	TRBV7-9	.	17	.	TGTGCCAGCAGCTACGGGACGCCCTTTGGGCCTCACAATGAGCAGTTCTTC	CASSYGTPFGPHNEQFF
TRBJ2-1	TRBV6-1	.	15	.	TGTGCCAGCAGTGAAAGGACTCGTTCCTACAATGAGCAGTTCTTC	CASSERTRSYNEQFF
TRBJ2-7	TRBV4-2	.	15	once	TGTGCCAGCAGCCCTGACCTCGGCGGTTCCTACGAGCAGTACTTC	CASSPDLGGSYEQYF
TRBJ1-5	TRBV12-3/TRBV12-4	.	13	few	TGTGCCAGCAGAGGGGGAGGCAATCAGCCCCAGCATTTT	CASRGGGNQPQHF
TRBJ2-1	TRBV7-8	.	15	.	TGTGCCAGCAGCTTAGCGATAGCGGTTTACAATGAGCAGTTCTTC	CASSLAIAVYNEQFF
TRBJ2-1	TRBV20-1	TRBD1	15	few	TGCAGTGCCAGAACCCCGGGACAGGGTTCCAATGAGCAGTTCTTC	CSARTPGQGSNEQFF
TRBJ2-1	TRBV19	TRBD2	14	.	TGTGCCAGTAGTATGGGGGGAGGGTTGAATGAGCAGTTCTTC	CASSMGGGLNEQFF
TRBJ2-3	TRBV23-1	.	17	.	TGCGCCAGCAGTCAACGACAGCAGAAGGAGAGCACAGATACGCAGTATTTT	CASSQRQQKESTDTQYF
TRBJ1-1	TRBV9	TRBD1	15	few	TGTGCCAGCAGCGTAGCTACAGGGGGAAATTCTGAAGCTTTCTTT	CASSVATGGNSEAFF
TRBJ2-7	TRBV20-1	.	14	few	TGCAGTGCTAGGGTGGGTCTAGGTTCCTACGAGCAGTACTTC	CSARVGLGSYEQYF
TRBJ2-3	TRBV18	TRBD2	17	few	TGTGCCAGCTCACCGCAGCGGGGGGCCCTCACCACAGATACGCAGTATTTT	CASSPQRGALTTDTQYF
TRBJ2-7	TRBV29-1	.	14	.	TGCAGCGTTGAACGGCGTCAGGGGACCTACGAGCAGTACTTC	CSVERRQGTYEQYF
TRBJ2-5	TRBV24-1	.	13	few	TGTGCCACCAGTGCCCGACAGCAAGAGACCCAGTACTTC	CATSARQQETQYF
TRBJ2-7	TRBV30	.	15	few	TGTGCCTGGAGGGGGGGAGCGGCATCCTCATACGAGCAGTACTTC	CAWRGGAASSYEQYF
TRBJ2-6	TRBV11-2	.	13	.	TGTGCCTGGACCCGGGCTGGGGCCAACGTCCTGACTTTC	CAWTRAGANVLTF
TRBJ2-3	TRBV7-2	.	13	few	TGTGCCAGCAGCTTAGAGACACCAGATACGCAGTATTTT	CASSLETPDTQYF
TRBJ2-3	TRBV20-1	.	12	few	TGCAGTGCTAGAGATAACACAGATACGCAGTATTTT	CSARDNTDTQYF
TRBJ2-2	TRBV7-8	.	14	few	TGTGCCAGCAGGAATCGTGCGAACACCGGGGAGCTGTTTTTT	CASRNRANTGELFF
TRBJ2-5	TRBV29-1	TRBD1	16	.	TGCAGCGTTGGCTCTCTCCCGGGACAGGGAGAAGAGACCCAGTACTTC	CSVGSLPGQGEETQYF
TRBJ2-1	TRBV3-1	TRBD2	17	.	TGTGCCAGCAGCCAAGATAAGCTAGCGGGACTGATTGATGAGCAGTTCTTC	CASSQDKLAGLIDEQFF
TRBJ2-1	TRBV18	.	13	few	TGTGCCAGCAACAGCCTCACCTCGAATGAGCAGTTCTTC	CASNSLTSNEQFF
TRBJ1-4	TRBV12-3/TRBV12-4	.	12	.	TGTGCCAGCAGTAGGAGCGCGGAAAAACTGTTTTTT	CASSRSAEKLFF
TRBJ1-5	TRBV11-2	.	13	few	TGTGCCAGCAGCTGGGGTGTCGAGCAGCCCCAGCATTTT	CASSWGVEQPQHF
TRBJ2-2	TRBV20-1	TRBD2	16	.	TGCAGTGCTAGCGGGGGGACTAGCATGGTCACCGGGGAGCTGTTTTTT	CSASGGTSMVTGELFF
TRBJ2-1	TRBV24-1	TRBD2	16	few	TGTGCCACCAGCCTACAGCGGGAGGCAAACTACAATGAGCAGTTCTTC	CATSLQREANYNEQFF
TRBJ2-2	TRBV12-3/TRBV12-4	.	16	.	TGTGCCAGCACGCCGCTGTGGGGAGGCAACACCGGGGAGCTGTTTTTT	CASTPLWGGNTGELFF
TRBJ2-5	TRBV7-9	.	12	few	TGTGCCAGCAGGAACCCACAAGAGACCCAGTACTTC	CASRNPQETQYF
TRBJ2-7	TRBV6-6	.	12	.	TGTGCCAGCAGTCGCCAGACCTACGAGCAGTACTTC	CASSRQTYEQYF
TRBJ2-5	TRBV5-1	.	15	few	TGCGCCAGCAGCTTGGGGGCAGGGGTCGAAGAGACCCAGTACTTC	CASSLGAGVEETQYF
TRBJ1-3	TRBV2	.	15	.	TGTGCCAGCAGTGACTGGAGATTGCTTAGAAACACCATATATTTT	CASSDWRLLRNTIYF
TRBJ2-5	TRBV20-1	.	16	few	TGCAGTGCTAGAGACGGACACAGCCTATTACAAGAGACCCAGTACTTC	CSARDGHSLLQETQYF
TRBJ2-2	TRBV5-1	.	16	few	TGCGCCAGCAGCTTGTGGGGACTTCGAGGAACCGGGGAGCTGTTTTTT	CASSLWGLRGTGELFF
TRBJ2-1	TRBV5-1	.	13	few	TGCGCCAGCAGCTTTGACACGGTGGGCGAGCAGTTCTTC	CASSFDTVGEQFF
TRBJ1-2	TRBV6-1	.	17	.	TGTGCCAGCAGCGAGCTCCGGAGAGCGGGGAGAAACTATGGCTACACCTTC	CASSELRRAGRNYGYTF
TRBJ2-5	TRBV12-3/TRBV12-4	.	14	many	TGTGCCAGCAGCCTCTCGGATCCGCAAGAGACCCAGTACTTC	CASSLSDPQETQYF
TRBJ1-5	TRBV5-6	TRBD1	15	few	TGTGCCAGCAGCTCCCAAGGGGGCTATGGTCAGCCCCAGCATTTT	CASSSQGGYGQPQHF
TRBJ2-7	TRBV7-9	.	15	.	TGTGCCAGCAGCCCCGCGCGGGGTATCAATTACGAGCAGTACTTC	CASSPARGINYEQYF
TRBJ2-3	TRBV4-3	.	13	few	TGCGCCAGCAGCCAGGCTAGCGTGGATACGCAGTATTTT	CASSQASVDTQYF
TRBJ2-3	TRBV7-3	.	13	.	TGTGCCAGCAGCTCGGACAACACAGATACGCAGTATTTT	CASSSDNTDTQYF
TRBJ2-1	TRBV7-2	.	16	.	TGTGCCAGCAGCCAGCCGGGGGCCCGGGGGCTCAATGAGCAGTTCTTC	CASSQPGARGLNEQFF
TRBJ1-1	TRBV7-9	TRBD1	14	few	TGTGCCAGCAGCCGCAGGGGGTCAGGGACTGAAGCTTTCTTT	CASSRRGSGTEAFF